This T cell receptor beta chain is from a study of shared clonotypes between healthy human individuals. Whole-study context: Each donor's CD4 naive and CD4 memory cells filled three plates apiece, CD8 naive two, and CD8 memory one. The study's findings and limits: Generally, naive subsets came out with larger estimated richness than memory subsets. Blood was the sole source, and tissue repertoires probably differ.

Regarding this clone: Its antigen is still unknown.

This CDR3 is 16 amino acids long. V trimming: 6 bases; J trimming: 8 bases; junction bases outside the gene matches: 16. CDR1 and CDR2 (germline): SNHLY, FYNNEI. The assay was carried out at the deep level. Repertoires were generated with immunoSEQ multiplex PCR, while TCRdb's copy carries only in-frame clones and drops some. The table shows a few million clones, with just over 90% occurring only once. In the naive CD8 group, cells lacked CD45RO and were positively selected for CCR7, so terminally differentiated effector memory CD45RA+ cells were left out. The clonotype was recovered from a man younger than 35 in good health. Some clones in this sample may be carry-over from other donors' samples. The chain couples TRBV2 to TRBJ1-2, with 9 bases aligning to TRBD1. Sequenced sample: naive CD8+ T cells from PBMCs. CDR3 DNA: TGTGCCAGCAGACCTAGGACAGGGGAAATGAAGGAGGGCTACACCTTC. It codes for CASRPRTGEMKEGYTF. The full variable domain, with the rest looked up from reference TRBV2 and TRBJ1-2, is EPEVTQTPSHQVTQMGQEVILRCVPISNHLYFYWYRQILGQKVEFLVSFYNNEISEKSEIFDDQFSVERPDGSNFTLKIRSTKLEDSAMYFCASRPRTGEMKEGYTFGSGTRLTVV.